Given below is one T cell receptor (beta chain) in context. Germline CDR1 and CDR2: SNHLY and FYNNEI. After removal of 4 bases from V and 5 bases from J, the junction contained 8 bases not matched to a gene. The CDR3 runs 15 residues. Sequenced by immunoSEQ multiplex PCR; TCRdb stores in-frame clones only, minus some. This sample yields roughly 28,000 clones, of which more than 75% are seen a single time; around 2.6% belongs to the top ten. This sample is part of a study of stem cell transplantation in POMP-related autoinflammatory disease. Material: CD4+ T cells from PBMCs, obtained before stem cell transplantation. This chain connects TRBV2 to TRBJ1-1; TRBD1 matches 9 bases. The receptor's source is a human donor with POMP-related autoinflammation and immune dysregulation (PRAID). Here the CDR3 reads CASSGIRQGGTEAFF. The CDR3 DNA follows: TGTGCCAGCAGTGGGATACGACAGGGGGGGACTGAAGCTTTCTTT.